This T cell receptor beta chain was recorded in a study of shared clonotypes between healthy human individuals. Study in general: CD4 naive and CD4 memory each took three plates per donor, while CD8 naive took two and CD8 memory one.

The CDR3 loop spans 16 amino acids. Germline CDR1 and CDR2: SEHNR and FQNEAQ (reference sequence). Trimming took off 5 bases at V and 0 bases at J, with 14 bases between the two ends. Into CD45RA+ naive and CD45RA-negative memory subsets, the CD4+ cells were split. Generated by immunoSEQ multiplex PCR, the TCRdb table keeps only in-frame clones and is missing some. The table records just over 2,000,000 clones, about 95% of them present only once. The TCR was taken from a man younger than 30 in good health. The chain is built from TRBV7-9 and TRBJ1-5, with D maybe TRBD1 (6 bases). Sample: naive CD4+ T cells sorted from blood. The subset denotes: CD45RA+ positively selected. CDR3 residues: CASSDGTPYSNQPQHF. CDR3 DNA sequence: TGTGCCAGCAGCGATGGGACACCCTATAGCAATCAGCCCCAGCATTTT.